These T cell receptor beta chains were read from a single sample in a study of siplizumab effects on memory and regulatory T cells. Here immunoSEQ multiplex PCR was the method, and the copy in TCRdb shows in-frame clones only, minus some. This table has about 82,000 clones, over 80% appearing once. Sample: Tregs sorted from blood. Source of these receptors: a human donor in good health. Each CDR3 is given with its conserved first and last residue. A D gene is named only where the DNA matches it firmly. The size entry is marked missing in some rows and otherwise reads once, few, many or a size class.

TRBV5-4,TRBD2,-,TRBJ2-5,TGTGCCAGCAGCTTGCTAGCGGGGGCGGGGGAGACCCAGTACTTC,CASSLLAGAGETQYF
TRBV20-1,-,-,TRBJ2-3,TGCAGTGCTAGTAGGGGAGATACGCAGTATTTT,CSASRGDTQYF
TRBV19,-,-,TRBJ1-5,TGTGCCAGTCGCAGGTTAGGGGAGGGTAGCAATCAGCCCCAGCATTTT,CASRRLGEGSNQPQHF
TRBV27,-,few,TRBJ2-7,TGTGCCATAAAAAGTTTAGCCACCTACGAGCAGTACTTC,CAIKSLATYEQYF
TRBV6-5,TRBD1,-,TRBJ2-3,TGTGCCAGCAGTTACACAGGGGGCGTTTTCACAGATACGCAGTATTTT,CASSYTGGVFTDTQYF
TRBV12-5,-,-,TRBJ2-7,TGTGCTAGTGGTTTGGTATCGACCCGGTCCAACGAGCAGTACTTC,CASGLVSTRSNEQYF
TRBV11-2,TRBD1,-,TRBJ1-4,TGTGCCAGCAGCATGTGGACAGGGAGGAATGAAAAACTGTTTTTT,CASSMWTGRNEKLFF
TRBV10-3,-,once,TRBJ2-3,TGTGCCATCAGCTGGGCTGGGAACACAGATACGCAGTATTTT,CAISWAGNTDTQYF
TRBV6-1,TRBD1,-,TRBJ1-2,TGTGCCAGCATCCCGACAGGGACCTATGGCTACACCTTC,CASIPTGTYGYTF
TRBV9,TRBD1,few,TRBJ1-2,TGTGCCAGCAGCGCCTACTCCGGGACAGGGAGCGGCTACACCTTC,CASSAYSGTGSGYTF
TRBV6-1,TRBD2,few,TRBJ2-7,TGTGCCAGCAGTCGCGAGCGGGGAGGCTCCTACGAGCAGTACTTC,CASSRERGGSYEQYF
TRBV11-2,-,-,TRBJ2-7,TGTGCCAGCAGCTCATTCGGGGGGCTAAATAACTACGAGCAGTACTTC,CASSSFGGLNNYEQYF
TRBV5-8,-,-,TRBJ2-1,TGTGCCAGCAGCATCATTCTAACTTCCTACAATGAGCAGTTCTTC,CASSIILTSYNEQFF
TRBV7-3,-,-,TRBJ1-5,TGTGCCAGCAACCCCGGGGGGCCCCAGCATTTT,CASNPGGPQHF
TRBV21-1,-,-,TRBJ2-1,TGTGCCAGCAGCGCCTGGCGAAACTCCTACAATGAGCAGTTCTTC,CASSAWRNSYNEQFF
TRBV7-9,TRBD1,-,TRBJ1-1,TGTGCCAGCAGCCTGTGGGACAGGGGTTCGACTGAAGCTTTCTTT,CASSLWDRGSTEAFF
TRBV11-3,-,-,TRBJ2-2,TGTGCCAGCAGCTTAGGTTCAGTAAACACCGGGGAGCTGTTTTTT,CASSLGSVNTGELFF
TRBV5-6,TRBD1,-,TRBJ1-2,TGTGCCAGCAGTCGTACGGGACAGGGTGTCTATGGCTACACCTTC,CASSRTGQGVYGYTF
TRBV19,-,-,TRBJ2-1,TGTGCCAGTAGTACCTTAACGGGAAGGGGCAATGAGCAGTTCTTC,CASSTLTGRGNEQFF
TRBV6-5,TRBD1,-,TRBJ2-7,TGTGCCAGCAGTATCGACCAGGGGGATACCTACGAGCAGTACTTC,CASSIDQGDTYEQYF
TRBV7-9,TRBD1,-,TRBJ2-4,TGTGCCAGCAGCTTCTCCGACAGGGGAGGAAACATTCAGTACTTC,CASSFSDRGGNIQYF
TRBV5-1,-,-,TRBJ1-1,TGCGCCAGCAGATTAGGGAACACTGAAGCTTTCTTT,CASRLGNTEAFF
TRBV12-5,-,-,TRBJ2-7,TGTGCTAGTGGCTACGACAACTACGAGCAGTACTTC,CASGYDNYEQYF
TRBV28,-,-,TRBJ2-5,TGTGCCAGCAGTTTGGGGTACTACCAAGAGACCCAGTACTTC,CASSLGYYQETQYF
TRBV2,TRBD2,-,TRBJ2-3,TGTGCCAGCCACCAAACGGGGGGTAGCACAGATACGCAGTATTTT,CASHQTGGSTDTQYF
TRBV10-3,TRBD1,-,TRBJ2-1,TGTGCCATCAGTGATCGGAGTGGACAGGGGAGCTCCTACAATGAGCAGTTCTTC,CAISDRSGQGSSYNEQFF
TRBV6-1,-,-,TRBJ1-5,TGTGCCAGCATCCGGACAGACTTGGGTTTTCAGCCCCAGCATTTT,CASIRTDLGFQPQHF
TRBV6-1,TRBD1,-,TRBJ1-3,TGTGCCAGCAGTGGACAGGGAAGATTTCGGAACACCATATATTTT,CASSGQGRFRNTIYF
TRBV5-1,-,-,TRBJ1-1,TGCGCCAGCAGCTTGCTCGGACACATGAACACTGAAGCTTTCTTT,CASSLLGHMNTEAFF
TRBV5-4,-,-,TRBJ2-3,TGTGCCAGCAGCTTGGAGGTGGGGGGGCCCATTACAGATACGCAGTATTTT,CASSLEVGGPITDTQYF
TRBV19,TRBD1,-,TRBJ2-2,TGTGCCAGTAGTATGAGACAGGGAACCGGGGAGCTGTTTTTT,CASSMRQGTGELFF
TRBV4-3,-,-,TRBJ2-7,TGCGCCAGCAGCCAAGTTGACAGATCGGGGGAGCAGTACTTC,CASSQVDRSGEQYF
TRBV7-9,-,-,TRBJ1-3,TGTGCCAGCAGTCCTGCTAACTCTGGAAACACCATATATTTT,CASSPANSGNTIYF
TRBV5-1,-,-,TRBJ2-3,TGCGCCAGCAGCAACCAGCGGGCCCCAAGCACAGATACGCAGTATTTT,CASSNQRAPSTDTQYF
TRBV7-8,-,-,TRBJ2-5,TGTGCCAGCAGCTTAGGGGGGGGCCTCGGCCTGACCCAGTACTTC,CASSLGGGLGLTQYF
TRBV27,-,-,TRBJ1-1,TGTGCCAGCAGTTTATCAACAGCTCTGAGGGGCGGAGGTAACACTGAAGCTTTCTTT,CASSLSTALRGGGNTEAFF
TRBV27,-,once,TRBJ1-5,TGTGCCAGCAGTTTAAAAGCCCCGGGTTGGAGCAATCAGCCCCAGCATTTT,CASSLKAPGWSNQPQHF
TRBV6-1,-,-,TRBJ1-6,TGTGCCAGCGGCCCCACACCCCTCCACTTT,CASGPTPLHF
TRBV7-2,-,-,TRBJ2-1,TGTGCCAGCAGCTTACGAGGGGGCTACAATGAGCAGTTCTTC,CASSLRGGYNEQFF
TRBV19,-,-,TRBJ1-6,TGTGCCAGTAGTATAGGGCTCCCGGACCCAATTCAGGCCCTCCACTTT,CASSIGLPDPIQALHF
TRBV7-3,-,-,TRBJ2-6,TGTGCCAGCAGCACACGGGGCTCTGGGGCCAACGTCCTGACTTTC,CASSTRGSGANVLTF
TRBV4-3,-,-,TRBJ2-2,TGCGCCAGCAGCCAAGTCTGGGGGGTGGAGAACACCGGGGAGCTGTTTTTT,CASSQVWGVENTGELFF
TRBV18,-,-,TRBJ2-7,TGTGCCAGCTCTTGGGACCGCGTCGGCGAGCAGTACTTC,CASSWDRVGEQYF
TRBV7-2,TRBD1,-,TRBJ2-3,TGTGCCAGCAGCATCGGACAGGGGGCGGGCGCAGATACGCAGTATTTT,CASSIGQGAGADTQYF